The 4 T cell receptor beta chains in this list originate from one sample, sequenced in a study of control samples from healthy donors and cancer patients. The data were produced by immunoSEQ multiplex PCR, yet TCRdb's version contains in-frame clones alone and is incomplete. Among some 410,000 clones listed, 90% were seen once. The sequencing sample was made of PBMCs. Receptor source: a man in his forties with head and neck cancer.

The CDR3 spells CASSLVGTGGVYEQYF. Here the CDR3 DNA reads TGTGCCAGCAGCTTGGTCGGGACAGGGGGAGTGTACGAGCAGTACTTC. The V and J genes are TRBV5-8 and TRBJ2-7, with 11 bases fitting TRBD1. This CDR3 spans 16 amino acids. The trim removed 0 bases at V and 4 bases at J, leaving 6 bases unmatched. Germline lookup yields CDR1 SGHTS and CDR2 YDEGEE.

The chain combines TRBV11-2 with TRBJ1-5; tentative D call: TRBD1 (5 bases). V lost 5 bases and J lost 0, with 8 bases in between. CDR1 and CDR2 (germline): SGHAT, FQNNGV. The CDR3 extends over 14 amino acids. The CDR3 DNA reads as TGTGCCAGCAGCCGACAGAATAGCAATCAGCCCCAGCATTTT. Encoded protein: CASSRQNSNQPQHF.

This clone was seen a few times. The V gene is TRBV28, the J gene TRBJ2-7; 10 positions agree with TRBD2. CDR3 size: 14 residues. V was pared by 5 bases and J by 2 bases, with 3 bases of the junction left unmatched. Germline lookup yields CDR1 MDHEN and CDR2 SYDVKM. The CDR3 sequence: CASSRLAGAYEQYF. CDR3 DNA: TGTGCCAGCAGTCGCCTAGCGGGAGCCTACGAGCAGTACTTC.

This chain links TRBV5-4 with TRBJ2-3, with no clear D. The CDR3 loop spans 16 amino acids. Germline assignment: CDR1 SGHNT and CDR2 YYREEE (reference sequence). Trimming stripped 2 bases from V and 0 bases from J, with 13 bases between. The CDR3 coding sequence is TGTGCCAGCAGCTTCCGGGTTTCCCCTAGCACAGATACGCAGTATTTT. Protein product: CASSFRVSPSTDTQYF.